Described below is a single TCR beta chain sequence and its context. The antigen is undetermined. TCRdb keeps only in-frame clones here, not all; method: immunoSEQ multiplex PCR. In the table there are fewer than 40,000 clones, around 87% of which are singletons. The entry originates in a study of PD-L1 blockade in urothelial cancer. About the research overall: Male sex and bladder-origin urothelial cancer characterized about 90% of the 29 patients. T cell content in blood samples showed a median of about 150,000.

Broader study findings: Tumor-associated clones in blood expanded more at 3 weeks in durable-benefit patients.

The CDR3 consists of 14 residues. CDR1 and CDR2 from the germline V gene are SGDLS and YYNGEE. The V gene lost 3 bases and the J gene lost 5 bases, with 14 bases spanning the gap. The chain links TRBV9 to TRBJ1-2; weak D call: TRBD1 (6 bases). The sample was PBMCs, taken around atezolizumab (anti-PD-L1) treatment. This TCR was sampled from a man aged 50-59 years with urothelial cancer. The CDR3 is CASSATWTDYGYTF. Written as DNA, the CDR3 is TGTGCCAGCAGCGCAACTTGGACAGATTATGGCTACACCTTC.